This TCR beta chain comes out of a study of blood T cell repertoires in COVID-19. Study-level information: Samples taken during acute and convalescent COVID-19 were collected in the United States, Italy and Spain. The analysed material was cDNA or gDNA that came from T cells, B-cell-depleted T cells, or PBMCs.

The CDR3 has 12 amino acids. The V end lost 1 base, the J end lost 7 bases, and 5 bases lay between the germline ends. Original processing methods: Cell counts per sample came from amplifying reference gene primers. Libraries were prepared by immunoSEQ multiplex PCR; TCRdb keeps only in-frame clonotypes and omits some of them. V and J calls and clone size are copied from that table; D and trimming were computed from the DNA. The sample includes over 120,000 clones, approximately 80% seen only once; the top ten take less than 2%. The clonotype comes from a woman in her sixties or seventies with acute or convalescent COVID-19. The material sequenced was peripheral blood. V is TRBV12-3 or TRBV12-4 and J is TRBJ2-4; a possible D gene is TRBD1 (5 bases). The CDR3 region is CASSLEGNIQYF. DNA of the CDR3: TGTGCCAGCAGTTTAGAGGGGAACATTCAGTACTTC.